The clone carrying this T cell receptor beta chain was counted between two and nine times. No antigen is known for it. Trimming removed 2 bases from V and 11 bases from J, with 9 bases in between. The germline gives CDR1 SEHNR, CDR2 FQNEAQ (reference sequence). The CDR3 runs 12 residues. The data are from a study of cytomegalovirus exposure and HLA in healthy donors. Notes on the study in general: Most sequenced TCRs were rare (though some public TCRs occurred in many donors). Later work found most CMV-associated TCR beta chains apparently HLA-restricted. It is likely that the observed cluster of highly shared sequence variants was a sequencing artifact.

A multiplex PCR was run with 60 Vbeta primers and 13 Jbeta primers. Assay used: immunoSEQ multiplex PCR; TCRdb lists only in-frame clones, some missing. The sample holds 95,000 to 150,000 clones, more than 55% seen once. The chain has TRBV7-9 and TRBJ2-2; perhaps TRBD2 as D (6 bases). The source material was PBMCs. This clonotype was sampled from a man between 18 and 35 years old in good health and CMV-seronegative. The CDR3 nucleotides are TGTGCCAGCAGCTTATCCGGGACTGAGCTGTTTTTT. Protein sequence: CASSLSGTELFF.